The T cell receptor (beta chain) under discussion was sequenced for a study of T cells in Graves' hyperthyroidism and ophthalmopathy. At the level of the study: At initial diagnosis, before any treatment had begun, peripheral blood was obtained.

This CDR3 region has 17 residues. Between the trimmed V and J ends, which lost 4 bases and 8 bases, there was a span of 25 bases. Germline loops: CDR1 SGHRS, CDR2 YFSETQ. The source material, RNA transcripts, was used to amplify TCR beta CDR3 regions. The HTBI primer set drove a first-round RT-PCR of the TCR CDR3. TCRdb ran MiXCR on the multiplex PCR reads and lists one entry per CDR3 protein. The sample carries fewer than 700,000 distinct CDR3 sequences, 15% to 20% recorded once. The receptor was isolated from a woman aged 25 to 39 with Graves' hyperthyroidism. The chain employs TRBV5-1 and TRBJ2-1; D may be TRBD2 (5 bases). Sequencing was done on a sample of blood. As DNA, the CDR3 is TGCGCCAGCAGCGCCGGATTAAAGGGTCCGGAGGTGGATGAGCAGTTCTTC. It yields the protein CASSAGLKGPEVDEQFF.